This T cell receptor beta chain was found in a study of T cells after yellow fever vaccination. Study details: SMART-Seq v4 Ultra Low Input handled preparation of low-cell-number fractions.

The CDR3 is made up of 14 amino acids. The germline gives CDR1 SGHTA, CDR2 FQGTGA. Trimming took 5 bases from V and 2 from J, leaving 7 bases between them. Ten or more counts support this clonotype. As TCR cDNA was made by 5'RACE template switching, a universal primer site and UMIs were added. From the 5' RACE reads, TCRdb called clonotypes with MiXCR, one entry per CDR3 protein. The table has hundreds of thousands of distinct CDR3 sequences, around 12% seen once; the top ten hold around 14%. This clonotype originated in a young man who received the YFV17D yellow fever vaccine. The chain couples TRBV7-3 to TRBJ2-6; no clear D. Specimen: PBMCs, collected on the day of the yellow fever booster vaccination. The CDR3 protein is CASSSRAGANVLTF. The CDR3 DNA sequence: TGTGCCAGCAGCAGCCGGGCTGGGGCCAACGTCCTGACTTTC.